This T cell receptor beta chain was sequenced during a study of shared clonotypes between healthy human individuals. Findings of the study overall: Larger estimated richness was generally seen in naive subsets than in memory subsets.

Details on this clone: Its antigen remains unknown.

Naive CD4+ cells were CD45RA-selected; the remaining cells were memory. Only in-frame clones appear in the TCRdb table, and some are missing; sequencing was by immunoSEQ multiplex PCR. The sample has about 510,000 clones; approximately 95% are singletons. The V and J ends lost 1 base and 5 bases respectively, with 7 bases between them. CDR3 length: 13 residues. Germline CDR1 is SGHDT and CDR2 is YYEEEE. Sequenced sample: naive CD4+ T cells sorted from blood. Subset reported: CD45RA+ positively selected. The chain uses TRBV5-6 and TRBJ1-5, with D unresolved. The clonotype was recovered from a woman in her twenties or thirties in good health. This CDR3 is CASSLRLDQPQHF. For the CDR3, the DNA is TGTGCCAGCAGCTTGCGGTTAGATCAGCCCCAGCATTTT.